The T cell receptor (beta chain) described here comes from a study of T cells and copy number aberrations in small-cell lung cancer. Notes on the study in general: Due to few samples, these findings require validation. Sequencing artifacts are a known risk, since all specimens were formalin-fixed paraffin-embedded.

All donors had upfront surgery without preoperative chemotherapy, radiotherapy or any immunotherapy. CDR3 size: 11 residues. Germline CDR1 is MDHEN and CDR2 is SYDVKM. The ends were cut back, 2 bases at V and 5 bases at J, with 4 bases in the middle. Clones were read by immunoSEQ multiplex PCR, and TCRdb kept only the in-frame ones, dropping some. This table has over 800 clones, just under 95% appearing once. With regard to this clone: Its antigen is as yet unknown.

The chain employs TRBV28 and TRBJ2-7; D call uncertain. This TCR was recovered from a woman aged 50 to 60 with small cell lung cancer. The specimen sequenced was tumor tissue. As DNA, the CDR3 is TGTGCCAGCAGTTTAGGGGACGAGCAGTACTTC. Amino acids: CASSLGDEQYF.